Below, 11 T cell receptor beta chains from the same sample are listed, as sequenced in a study of T cells in Graves' hyperthyroidism and ophthalmopathy (dated by TCRdb to the late 2010s). Libraries were built with multiplex PCR. TCRdb shows the sequencer as Illumina HiSeq 2000. The TCR beta CDR3 regions were amplified from RNA transcripts. A first-round RT-PCR of the TCR CDR3 used the HTBI primer set with the Qiagen OneStep RT-PCR kit. Clones were called with MiXCR by TCRdb after fastp trimmed the public reads at Q25, and only in-frame beta chains were retained. Identical CDR3 protein sequences are pooled into one entry, listed with their most common genes and DNA. The sample data list some 350,000 distinct CDR3 sequences, and around 14% of these were observed just once. In total, the top ten clones hold about 27% of the sample. The sample was blood. The receptors come from a woman in her late teens or twenties with Graves' hyperthyroidism that later progressed to Graves' ophthalmopathy.

The table lists this clonotype with a few counts. This sequence joins TRBV18 and TRBJ1-6; 11 bases map to TRBD1. CDR1 and CDR2 from the germline V gene are KGHSH and LQKENI. Losses at the gene ends were 3 bases for V and 10 bases for J; bases not matched to a gene: 5. The CDR3 is 15 amino acids. The CDR3 bases are TGTGCCAGCTCACCGGGACAGGGGGTAGGCTCACCCCTCCACTTT. It encodes CASSPGQGVGSPLHF.

With regard to this clonotype: A much larger clone lies a single base off, so this may be a read error. The chain couples TRBV3-1 to TRBJ2-7; D is undetermined. The J call may be mistaken, given a closer DNA end match to TRBJ2-1. The CDR3 extends over 14 amino acids. Germline loops: CDR1 LGHDT, CDR2 YNNKEL (reference sequence). The DNA for the CDR3 is TGTGCCAGCAGCCACGGCAGTGACGGCTACGAGCAGTTCTTC. It translates to CASSHGSDGYEQFF.

This clonotype was observed a few times. The V gene is TRBV7-9, the J gene TRBJ2-2; D unresolved. Germline V gene lookup returns CDR1 SEHNR and CDR2 FQNEAQ (reference sequence). Between the trimmed V and J ends, which lost 2 bases and 0 bases, there was a span of 13 bases. CDR3 length: 17 amino acids. This CDR3 reads CASSLIEVGTNTGELFF. As DNA, the CDR3 is TGTGCCAGCAGCTTAATTGAGGTGGGAACGAACACCGGGGAGCTGTTTTTT.

The chain has TRBV7-8 and TRBJ2-2, with 8 positions matching TRBD2. Looked up from germline, CDR1 is SGHVS and CDR2 is FQNEAQ. This CDR3 spans 17 amino acids. Losses at the gene ends were 5 bases for V and 5 bases for J; bases not matched to a gene: 13. The CDR3 loop is CASSQPREGKGTGELFF. CDR3 sequence (DNA): TGTGCCAGCAGCCAACCCCGGGAGGGGAAAGGTACCGGGGAGCTGTTTTTT.

This clonotype occurred once. Given a much more abundant clone one base away, this may be a read error. This chain links TRBV28 with TRBJ2-1, with D maybe TRBD1 (6 bases). The J call may be in error: the DNA end matches TRBJ2-7 better. Germline values: CDR1 MDHEN, CDR2 SYDVKM. This CDR3 is 15 amino acids long. CDR3 DNA sequence: TGTGCCAGCAGGCAGGGGCTAGTCTCCTACAATGAGCAGTACTTC. Translation gives CASRQGLVSYNEQYF.

The V and J genes are TRBV24-1 and TRBJ2-5; D remains ambiguous. The germline CDR1 and CDR2 sequences are KGHDR and SFDVKD. The V end lost 3 bases, the J end lost 0 bases, and 13 bases lay between the germline ends. The CDR3 consists of 16 residues. The chain's CDR3 is CATSDNDGRYQETQYF. DNA for the CDR3: TGTGCCACCAGTGATAACGACGGAAGATACCAAGAGACCCAGTACTTC.

The chain employs TRBV7-9 and TRBJ1-6; TRBD1 matches 11 bases. The CDR3 totals 15 residues. Germline assignment: CDR1 SEHNR and CDR2 FQNEAQ (reference sequence). The V and J ends lost 4 bases and 9 bases, in that order; junction bases with no gene match: 5. Written as DNA, the CDR3 is TGTGCCAGCAGCTCCTCCGGGACAGGGGGTTCACCCCTCCACTTT. The encoded protein is CASSSSGTGGSPLHF.

In its sample, this clonotype was seen many times. The chain links TRBV20-1 to TRBJ2-7; either TRBD1 or TRBD2 may supply D (6 bases each). Trimming shortened V by 5 bases and J by 6 bases, and 29 bases separated the two germline ends. There are 17 residues in the CDR3. Per the germline V gene, CDR1 is DFQATT and CDR2 is SNEGSKA (reference sequence). CDR3 in DNA: TGCAGTGCTTCCCCGTTAGAGGGGGAGGTTTTGGTTACCGAGCAGTACTTC. Amino acid sequence: CSASPLEGEVLVTEQYF.

This chain joins TRBV13 and TRBJ2-5, with 12 nucleotides matching TRBD2. The CDR3 sequence is 21 residues long. V gave up 0 bases and J gave up 4 bases; unmatched junction bases: 18. Germline CDR1 is PRHDT and CDR2 is FYEKMQ (reference sequence). In DNA form, the CDR3 reads TGTGCCAGCAGCTTAGGCACACCCGGACTAGCGGGAATCCCGTCGGGAGAGACCCAGTACTTC. Amino acids: CASSLGTPGLAGIPSGETQYF.

This clonotype was counted ten times or more. The chain combines TRBV30 with TRBJ2-5; 12 bases fit TRBD2. This CDR3 region has 13 residues. Germline CDR1 GTSNPN, CDR2 SVGIG (reference sequence). The junction had 3 bases not matched to a gene; V was cut back by 7 bases and J by 3 bases. CDR3 DNA: TGTGCCTTCAGGACTAGCGGGAAAGAGACCCAGTACTTC. This translates into CAFRTSGKETQYF.

This clonotype was counted at least ten times. This rearrangement joins TRBV20-1 to TRBJ2-1, with TRBD1 matching over 8 bases. The CDR3 is 13 amino acids. Trimming took 4 bases from V and 9 from J; bases not matched to a gene: 8. The germline V gene encodes CDR1 DFQATT and CDR2 SNEGSKA (reference sequence). The CDR3 DNA reads as TGCAGTGCTACCTTGGACAGGGATGGTGAGCAGTTCTTC. Translating it yields CSATLDRDGEQFF.